A selection of T cell receptor beta chains follows, all from one sample in a study of blood T cell repertoires in COVID-19. Profiling relied on immunoSEQ multiplex PCR, and the TCRdb table lists in-frame clones only, not all of them. The sample has 450,000 to 600,000 clones; about 90% are singletons. The sample taken for sequencing was PBMCs or T cells enriched from blood (not recorded which). Receptors originate from a young woman who had recovered from COVID-19. The CDR3 runs from the conserved cysteine through the conserved F or W. D genes are given only for firm matches. Part of the rows lack a size; the others show once, few, many or a class for expanded clones.

TGTGCCTGGAGTGTGACACGATATAATTCACCCCTCCACTTT	CAWSVTRYNSPLHF	NA	TRBV30	TRBJ1-6	NA
TGTGCCATCAGTGAGTACGACAGGGACTACGAGCAGTACTTC	CAISEYDRDYEQYF	NA	TRBV10-3	TRBJ2-7	TRBD1
TGTGCCAGCAGTTACTCGGGCCTCGAGGGATCACCCCTCCACTTT	CASSYSGLEGSPLHF	NA	TRBV6-5	TRBJ1-6	NA
TGTGCCAGCAGTGAAGTAAGGGGAAGAGTTGGCGAGCAGTACTTC	CASSEVRGRVGEQYF	NA	TRBV2	TRBJ2-7	NA
TGTGCCAGCAAAAGAGACGGGACAGATAATGAAAAACTGTTTTTT	CASKRDGTDNEKLFF	NA	TRBV2	TRBJ1-4	TRBD1
TGTGCCAGCACCGCAGGGAGGTCACCCCTCCACTTT	CASTAGRSPLHF	once	TRBV12-3/TRBV12-4	TRBJ1-6	NA
TGTGCCAGCAGCCCTACAGTGAACTATGGCTACACCTTC	CASSPTVNYGYTF	NA	TRBV5-4	TRBJ1-2	NA
TGTGCCAGCAGCGCCGTGTTAATAACAGGGACCTCTGGAAACACCATATATTTT	CASSAVLITGTSGNTIYF	NA	TRBV7-8	TRBJ1-3	NA
TGCGCCAGCAATACAGGGGGCTTACAATCTGGGGCCAACGTCCTGACTTTC	CASNTGGLQSGANVLTF	few	TRBV5-1	TRBJ2-6	TRBD1
TGTGCCAGCAGTGGTTTGGGGGGGCGATCGGAAGGCTACACCTTC	CASSGLGGRSEGYTF	NA	TRBV2	TRBJ1-2	NA
TGCGCCAGCAGCCTTCGCGGGACGGATTCCTACGAGCAGTACTTC	CASSLRGTDSYEQYF	NA	TRBV4-1	TRBJ2-7	NA
TGTGCCAGCAGGGGATTACAGGGACGAGGGCCCTACACCTTC	CASRGLQGRGPYTF	NA	TRBV2	TRBJ1-2	NA
TGTGCCAGCAGTGAAGGAGGAGTATCTAACTATGGCTACACCTTC	CASSEGGVSNYGYTF	NA	TRBV6-1	TRBJ1-2	NA
TGTGCCAGCAGCCCTTCCGCTGGCCTTACTAACTATGGCTACACCTTC	CASSPSAGLTNYGYTF	NA	TRBV7-2	TRBJ1-2	NA
TGTGCCAGCAGCTTAGACGGGGTAAACACTGAAGCTTTCTTT	CASSLDGVNTEAFF	NA	TRBV11-1	TRBJ1-1	NA
TGTGCCAGCAGCTTAGATTTCGGGGGGGGTGTGGAGCAGTACTTC	CASSLDFGGGVEQYF	NA	TRBV11-2	TRBJ2-7	TRBD2
TGTGCCAGCAGGACGGGACTAGCGGCTCGGAATGAGCAGTTCTTC	CASRTGLAARNEQFF	once	TRBV6-5	TRBJ2-1	TRBD2
TGTGCCAGCAGTACCGGGACACACTATGGCTACACCTTC	CASSTGTHYGYTF	NA	TRBV9	TRBJ1-2	NA
TGTGCCAGCAGACCCCAGTTCACTGAAGCTTTCTTT	CASRPQFTEAFF	NA	TRBV7-9	TRBJ1-1	NA
TGCGCCAGCAGCCAAGATGATGGAGGGTGGAGGCCCCAGCATTTT	CASSQDDGGWRPQHF	NA	TRBV4-1	TRBJ1-5	NA
TGTGCCAGCAGGGGCACTTACAATGAGCAGTTCTTC	CASRGTYNEQFF	NA	TRBV2	TRBJ2-1	NA
TGTGCCAGCAGCCCCCGGGGGGGAAGGGGAGAGGAGACCCAGTACTTC	CASSPRGGRGEETQYF	NA	TRBV7-9	TRBJ2-5	TRBD2
TGTGCCAGCAGCTCCCGTGACTCGGGGGTATACGAGCAGTACTTC	CASSSRDSGVYEQYF	NA	TRBV7-9	TRBJ2-7	NA
TGTGCCAGCAGTCGGACAAGGGAAGGCAATCAGCCCCAGCATTTT	CASSRTREGNQPQHF	once	TRBV6-5	TRBJ1-5	NA
TGCGCCAGCAGCACCCTAGCGGGGGTGCAAGAGACCCAGTACTTC	CASSTLAGVQETQYF	NA	TRBV5-1	TRBJ2-5	TRBD2
TGTGCCAGCAGTCCCCCGGACAGGAGGGGATGGCCCCAGCATTTT	CASSPPDRRGWPQHF	NA	TRBV28	TRBJ1-5	TRBD1
TGCAGCGCGGGACAGGGGGTCTACGAGCAGTACTTC	CSAGQGVYEQYF	NA	TRBV29-1	TRBJ2-7	TRBD1
TGCGCCAGCAGACCCGGGACAGAGACAGATACGCAGTATTTT	CASRPGTETDTQYF	NA	TRBV5-1	TRBJ2-3	TRBD1
TGTGCCAGCAGCCCGGCCGGGGGGTTTAGCTCCTACAATGAGCAGTTCTTC	CASSPAGGFSSYNEQFF	NA	TRBV7-3	TRBJ2-1	TRBD2
TGTGCCACGCACAGGGACCCTAATGAAAAACTGTTTTTT	CATHRDPNEKLFF	few	TRBV10-3	TRBJ1-4	NA
TGTGCTAGTGACCACCGGGACAGTTTCACAGATACGCAGTATTTT	CASDHRDSFTDTQYF	NA	TRBV12-5	TRBJ2-3	TRBD1
TGTGCCTTTTGGGACAGGAATTCACCCCTCCACTTT	CAFWDRNSPLHF	NA	TRBV30	TRBJ1-6	TRBD1
TGTGCCATCAGTTTCGACAGGGGGTCCGGAGGGGCTTTCTTT	CAISFDRGSGGAFF	NA	TRBV10-3	TRBJ1-1	TRBD1
TGTGCCAGCGGGGACTTCTCCTACAATGAGCAGTTCTTC	CASGDFSYNEQFF	NA	TRBV6-5	TRBJ2-1	NA
TGTGCCAGCAGTTACAGGGACAGGGTTCGCTCTGGGGCCAACGTCCTGACTTTC	CASSYRDRVRSGANVLTF	NA	TRBV6-2/TRBV6-3	TRBJ2-6	TRBD1
TGTGCCTGGACCAAGGCGGCCCAAAGTGGAGCTTTCTTT	CAWTKAAQSGAFF	once	TRBV30	TRBJ1-1	NA
TGTGCCAGCTCCGCCCCCCTGAGCATGAACACTGAAGCTTTCTTT	CASSAPLSMNTEAFF	NA	TRBV18	TRBJ1-1	NA